This T cell receptor (beta chain) was profiled in a study of blood T cell repertoires in COVID-19 (TCRdb year 2020). Concerning the study at large: Samples from collaborators originated in the United States, Italy and Spain and spanned both the acute and convalescent phases of COVID-19. The material from the prospective study consisted of cDNA or gDNA derived from T cells, B-cell-depleted T cells, or PBMCs. Deeply sampled blood TCRbeta repertoires from subjects exposed to, actively infected with, or recovered from COVID-19 were included in the dataset. A freely available public database, intended as a resource for researchers studying the immune response to SARS-CoV-2, is where the repertoires were released. The samples were drawn from two sources: the first 160 participants of the ongoing ImmuneRACE study, and 1,254 subjects contributed by 6 global collaborators. The sample metadata nearly always contained a de-identified subject ID, COVID-19 status, age in years and sex. Where HLA class I and class II types were available, the types were taken from metadata supplied by the sample provider, not from assay-based typing.

What the research found in general, with its limitations: The amount of clinical and demographic metadata varied by source and participant and was provided uncurated.

This clone was seen only once. Its antigen is not yet known. Base qualities are missing; no much larger clone stands one base away. According to the germline V gene, CDR1 reads MNHEY and CDR2 reads SVGAGI. Including cysteine and phenylalanine, the CDR3 has 15 amino acids. The entry retains the CDR3 DNA only, 45 bases that are in frame from base 1. Trimming takes 6 bases off V and 4 bases off J; junction bases not matched to a gene: 9. TCRbeta CDR3 regions were amplified from genomic DNA by means of the immunoSEQ Assay, a bias-controlled multiplex PCR. The authors processed their data as follows. Nucleated cell counts per sample were estimated from amplification of reference gene primers within the assay. To quantify the absolute abundance of each unique TCRbeta CDR3 rearrangement, sequence reads were collapsed and filtered. For each sample, productive Simpson clonality was calculated as the square root of Simpson's diversity index over productive rearrangements. TCRdb re-hosts the immuneACCESS table, in-frame sequences only. Its copies lack some clones; in the studies checked, an unresolved V gene accounts for under half of them, and the cause for the rest is not known. V and J calls and clone size are given by that table; D and trimming were obtained from the DNA. The sample table lists around 60,000 clones, around 82% of them with a count of one. Around 15% of the sample belongs to the ten largest clones.

One collaborating source in Seattle enrolled patients during active infection and followed them longitudinally through the course of disease. Collaborating institutions collected whole blood in K2EDTA tubes following their own protocols. For TCRbeta analysis, collaborator samples were shipped as frozen whole blood, as isolated PBMCs, or as DNA extracted from either sample type. The specimen was peripheral blood. This sequence originates from a man aged 55-75 years with COVID-19, enrolled during active disease. The chain links TRBV6-5 with TRBJ1-5; 7 bases in the junction line up with TRBD1. The nucleotide sequence reads TGTGCCAGCAGACCCGACAGGGAGAATAATCAGCCCCAGCATTTT. This yields the protein CASRPDRENNQPQHF.